These 21 T cell receptor beta chains came from one sample sequenced in a study of blood T cell repertoires in COVID-19. Some clones are missing from TCRdb's copy, which holds only in-frame ones; the method was immunoSEQ multiplex PCR. Among approximately 120,000 clones listed, 80% to 90% were seen once. The sequenced sample was peripheral blood. Receptor source: a woman aged 80 or over with active or convalescent COVID-19.

The chain joins TRBV24-1 to TRBJ2-5; 11 bases are a match to TRBD2. Germline V gene sequence: CDR1 KGHDR, CDR2 SFDVKD. V trimming: 4 bases; J trimming: 5 bases; junction bases outside the gene matches: 5. The CDR3 consists of 15 residues. CDR3 in amino acids: CATSDPGTSGETQYF. The DNA of the CDR3 is TGTGCCACCAGTGACCCGGGGACTAGCGGCGAGACCCAGTACTTC.

This clone was counted a single time. The V call is TRBV27, the J call TRBJ2-5, with 13 bases aligning to TRBD2. V trimming: 5 bases; J trimming: 4 bases; junction bases outside the gene matches: 4. Germline V gives CDR1 MNHEY, CDR2 SMNVEV (reference sequence). This CDR3 contains 15 residues. CDR3 nucleotides: TGTGCCAGCAGTATGGGACTAGCGGGAATAGAGACCCAGTACTTC. Protein product: CASSMGLAGIETQYF.

The J gene is TRBJ2-5, the V gene TRBV2, with 10 bases aligning to TRBD1. Trimming took 5 bases from V and 5 from J; bases not matched to a gene: 2. This CDR3 has 13 amino acids. The germline gives CDR1 SNHLY, CDR2 FYNNEI. Here the CDR3 reads CASSWGQGETQYF. CDR3 in DNA: TGTGCCAGCAGTTGGGGACAGGGGGAGACCCAGTACTTC.

This chain links TRBV5-8 with TRBJ2-7; 13 bases fit TRBD2. This CDR3 is built from 16 residues. Germline loops: CDR1 SGHTS, CDR2 YDEGEE. J was trimmed by 4 bases and V by 6 bases; bases with no gene match: 10. CDR3 region: CASNPVGGLAGYEQYF. For the CDR3, the DNA is TGTGCCAGCAACCCCGTCGGGGGACTAGCGGGATACGAGCAGTACTTC.

The V call is TRBV6-2 or TRBV6-3, the J call TRBJ2-2; 9 nucleotides line up with TRBD2. Germline trimming cut 5 bases from V and 5 bases from J; bases unmatched to any gene: 9. The CDR3 is 16 residues long. CDR1 and CDR2 (germline): MNHEY, SVGEGT. CDR3 in amino acids: CASSLPLAGSTGELFF. The DNA for the CDR3 is TGTGCCAGCAGTCTACCCCTAGCGGGATCTACCGGGGAGCTGTTTTTT.

This chain connects TRBV27 to TRBJ2-1; TRBD2 agrees at 10 bases. This CDR3 has 16 residues. V dropped 3 bases and J dropped 10; count of bases not matched to a gene: 12. The germline CDR1 and CDR2 sequences are MNHEY and SMNVEV (reference sequence). CDR3 in amino acids: CASSFRLAGERYEQFF. DNA of the CDR3: TGTGCCAGCAGTTTTCGGCTAGCGGGAGAACGTTACGAGCAGTTCTTC.

The chain combines TRBV9 with TRBJ2-3; 8 bases line up with TRBD2. This CDR3 spans 14 amino acids. Germline trimming cut 6 bases from V and 3 bases from J; bases unmatched to any gene: 6. CDR1 SGDLS and CDR2 YYNGEE come from the germline V gene. CDR3 nucleotides: TGTGCCAGCACCCGGAGCGGGAGTACAGATACGCAGTATTTT. This translates into CASTRSGSTDTQYF.

This chain joins TRBV3-1 (or the pseudogene TRBV3-2) and TRBJ1-5, with 11 bases matching TRBD1. The CDR3 sequence is 16 residues long. V trimming: 1 base; J trimming: 7 bases; junction bases outside the gene matches: 6. CDR1 and CDR2 (germline): LGHDT, YNNKEL (reference sequence). CDR3 bases: TGTGCCAGCAGCCAAGCCGGGACAGGGGGTAGACAGCCCCAGCATTTT. This codes for CASSQAGTGGRQPQHF.

This chain connects TRBV5-6 to TRBJ2-1; the match to TRBD2 covers 11 bases. The CDR3 is 17 amino acids. Germline CDR1 SGHDT, CDR2 YYEEEE. Unmatched junction bases numbered 11, after V lost 3 bases and J lost 6 bases. The CDR3, as DNA: TGTGCCAGCAGCTCGCCCGCGCTAGCGGGAGGACCCAATGAGCAGTTCTTC. Its translation is CASSSPALAGGPNEQFF. Combining the CDR3 with reference TRBV5-6 and TRBJ2-1 gives the whole variable domain DAGVTQSPTHLIKTRGQQVTLRCSPKSGHDTVSWYQQALGQGPQFIFQYYEEEERQRGNFPDRFSGHQFPNYSSELNVNALLLGDSALYLCASSSPALAGGPNEQFFGPGTRLTVL.

The chain combines TRBV30 with TRBJ2-2; 7 bases match TRBD1. V was pared by 0 bases and J by 7 bases, with 2 bases of the junction left unmatched. This CDR3 contains 13 residues. Germline loops: CDR1 GTSNPN, CDR2 SVGIG (reference sequence). The CDR3 DNA is TGTGCCTGGAGTGTGAGGACAGGCGGGGAGCTGTTTTTT. Amino acid sequence: CAWSVRTGGELFF.

The chain couples TRBV6-4 to TRBJ2-7, with D unresolved. CDR3 length: 10 amino acids. V was pared by 6 bases and J by 4 bases, with 4 bases between. Germline assignment: CDR1 MRHNA and CDR2 SNTAGT. The chain's CDR3 is CASRLYEQYF. CDR3 sequence (DNA): TGTGCCAGCAGACTGTACGAGCAGTACTTC.

The chain uses TRBV7-9 and TRBJ2-3; possibly TRBD1 for D (5 bases). Germline-derived CDR1 and CDR2 are SEHNR and FQNEAQ (reference sequence). Trimming shortened V by 1 base and J by 3 bases, and 8 bases separated the two germline ends. The CDR3 runs to 14 residues. This chain's CDR3 is CASSLGQGTDTQYF. For the CDR3, the DNA is TGTGCCAGCAGCTTAGGGCAGGGTACAGATACGCAGTATTTT.

The gene calls are TRBV30 and TRBJ1-5, with unresolved D. Germline V gene lookup returns CDR1 GTSNPN and CDR2 SVGIG (reference sequence). Deletions cut 2 bases from V and 1 base from J, with 6 bases between. This CDR3 has 13 amino acids. The CDR3 is CAWSIRSNQPQHF. CDR3 DNA: TGTGCCTGGAGTATCAGAAGCAATCAGCCCCAGCATTTT.

The rearrangement links TRBV28 to TRBJ2-7; TRBD1 is a possible D gene (5 bases). Deletions cut 10 bases from V and 6 bases from J, with 19 bases between. Germline assignment: CDR1 MDHEN and CDR2 SYDVKM. CDR3 size: 13 residues. In DNA, the CDR3 is TGTGCCACTCAGGGCATCCCTACTTTCGAGCAGTACTTC. This translates into CATQGIPTFEQYF.

The CDR3 is CSVSRQGSNTEAFF. The CDR3 DNA is TGCAGCGTAAGCCGACAGGGTTCGAACACTGAAGCTTTCTTT. The rearrangement joins TRBV29-1 to TRBJ1-1, with 7 bases lining up with TRBD1. Trimming removed 6 bases from V and 1 base from J; junction bases left unmatched: 8. The CDR3 loop spans 14 amino acids. The germline gives CDR1 SQVTM, CDR2 ANQGSEA. The whole variable domain, remainder taken from reference TRBV29-1 and TRBJ1-1, is SAVISQKPSRDICQRGTSLTIQCQVDSQVTMMFWYRQQPGQSLTLIATANQGSEATYESGFVIDKFPISRPNLTFSTLTVSNMSPEDSSIYLCSVSRQGSNTEAFFGQGTRLTVV.

The chain joins TRBV12-3 or TRBV12-4 to TRBJ1-2; D is undetermined. The CDR3 is 12 residues long. Deletions cut 6 bases from V and 7 bases from J, with 12 bases between. Here the CDR3 DNA reads TGTGCCAGCAGCACGTTCGGTAGTGGCTACACCTTC. Its translation: CASSTFGSGYTF.

This chain uses TRBV5-1 with TRBJ2-3, with no clear D. Between the trimmed V and J ends, which lost 3 bases and 0 bases, there was a span of 14 bases. Germline assignment: CDR1 SGHRS and CDR2 YFSETQ. CDR3 length: 16 amino acids. The CDR3 protein is CASSSGSAISTDTQYF. The DNA of the CDR3 is TGCGCCAGCAGCTCTGGTAGTGCCATTAGCACAGATACGCAGTATTTT.

In its sample, this clone was seen once. This chain joins TRBV5-1 and TRBJ1-2; D is unclear. This CDR3 is 15 amino acids long. Trimming removed 4 bases at V and 0 bases at J, with 13 bases between. Germline V gene lookup returns CDR1 SGHRS and CDR2 YFSETQ. CDR3 amino acids: CASSQHFGANYGYTF. As DNA, the CDR3 is TGCGCCAGCAGCCAGCACTTTGGAGCTAACTATGGCTACACCTTC. Complete variable domain (other parts from reference TRBV5-1 and TRBJ1-2): KAGVTQTPRYLIKTRGQQVTLSCSPISGHRSVSWYQQTPGQGLQFLFEYFSETQRNKGNFPGRFSGRQFSNSRSEMNVSTLELGDSALYLCASSQHFGANYGYTFGSGTRLTVV.

V is TRBV4-2 and J is TRBJ2-1; D gene uncertain. Germline V gene data show CDR1 as LGHNA and CDR2 as YNFKEQ. V shed 4 bases and J shed 5 bases, with 12 bases lying between them. The CDR3 extends over 14 amino acids. The CDR3 region is CASSRSDRDNEQFF. The DNA for the CDR3 is TGTGCCAGCAGCCGGTCGGATCGGGACAATGAGCAGTTCTTC.

The J gene is TRBJ2-7, the V gene TRBV28; D unclear. The germline V and J ends were trimmed by 6 bases and 3 bases, with 9 bases remaining between them. This CDR3 spans 12 amino acids. Germline V gene lookup returns CDR1 MDHEN and CDR2 SYDVKM. This CDR3 is CASSSTIYEQYF. The CDR3 DNA is TGTGCCAGCAGCTCGACAATCTACGAGCAGTACTTC.

V is TRBV5-1 and J is TRBJ2-7; 10 bases line up with TRBD1. The CDR3 consists of 15 residues. J lost 6 bases, V lost 0 bases, and 6 bases had no gene match. Germline V gene sequence: CDR1 SGHRS, CDR2 YFSETQ. In DNA, the CDR3 is TGCGCCAGCAGCTTGGAGCGACAGGGGGCAGGCGAGCAGTACTTC. Translating it yields CASSLERQGAGEQYF.